These 22 T cell receptor beta chains came from one sample sequenced in a study of neoadjuvant anti-PD-1 for oral cavity cancer. Sequenced by immunoSEQ multiplex PCR; TCRdb stores in-frame clones only, minus some. The sample lists 40,000 to 50,000 clones, 75% to 80% occurring once. The sample's time point: after neoadjuvant nivolumab, at surgical resection. The sequenced sample was PBMCs, obtained after nivolumab (anti-PD-1) treatment. The receptors come from a person aged 40 to 85 with oral cavity squamous cell carcinoma.

The rearrangement joins TRBV4-1 to TRBJ2-7, with D perhaps given as TRBD1 or TRBD2 (5 bases each). Germline-derived CDR1 and CDR2 are MGHRA and YSYEKL. This CDR3 is built from 14 residues. With 2 bases removed from V and 3 bases from J, the gap between germline ends came to 11 bases. In DNA, the CDR3 is TGCGCCAGCAGCCAAATCGGGACGGTCTACGAGCAGTACTTC. It encodes CASSQIGTVYEQYF.

This clone was observed a few times. CDR3 in amino acids: CASSPRGLAASTDTQYF. The DNA of the CDR3 is TGTGCCAGCAGCCCACGGGGACTAGCGGCTAGCACAGATACGCAGTATTTT. The chain uses TRBV9 and TRBJ2-3, with 11 nucleotides matching TRBD2. CDR1 and CDR2 (germline): SGDLS, YYNGEE. The CDR3 length is 17 residues. V shed 4 bases, J shed 0 bases, and the junction held 7 bases outside the gene matches.

The genes are TRBV2 and TRBJ2-6, with D possibly TRBD2 on 5 matching bases. V lost 4 bases, J lost 4 bases, and 11 bases lay in between. Germline assignment: CDR1 SNHLY and CDR2 FYNNEI. This CDR3 contains 15 residues. CDR3 sequence (DNA): TGTGCCAGCAGTGCTTGGCGGGCGGGGGCCAACGTCCTGACTTTC. It translates to CASSAWRAGANVLTF.

The V and J genes are TRBV19 and TRBJ2-2; the match to TRBD2 covers 12 bases. J was trimmed by 4 bases and V by 5 bases; bases with no gene match: 5. From germline, CDR1 is LNHDA and CDR2 SQIVND (reference sequence). CDR3 length: 16 amino acids. In DNA form, the CDR3 reads TGTGCCAGTAGTCGCCTAGCGGGGGGGCTCACCGGGGAGCTGTTTTTT. Encoded protein: CASSRLAGGLTGELFF.

This chain uses TRBV6-5 with TRBJ1-1, with a weak D call TRBD1 (6 bases). V lost 5 bases, J lost 4 bases, and 14 bases lay in between. Germline CDR1 and CDR2: MNHEY and SVGAGI. This CDR3 has 14 residues. The DNA for the CDR3 is TGTGCCAGCAGTGCATACCCGGGGGCCACTGAAGCTTTCTTT. Amino acids: CASSAYPGATEAFF.

This clone was recorded once. The rearrangement links TRBV5-6 to TRBJ1-1, with D uncertain. Germline lookup yields CDR1 SGHDT and CDR2 YYEEEE. V was pared by 0 bases and J by 1 base, with 7 bases between. CDR3 length: 14 residues. The CDR3 loop is CASSLGVQNTEAFF. Written as DNA, the CDR3 is TGTGCCAGCAGCTTGGGCGTTCAGAACACTGAAGCTTTCTTT.

The count of this clone is one. The V gene is TRBV11-3, the J gene TRBJ2-5, with 9 bases matching TRBD2. The J segment lost 4 bases and the V segment lost 4 bases, leaving 13 bases of the junction unmatched. The CDR3 extends over 17 amino acids. Looked up from germline, CDR1 is SGHNT and CDR2 is YENEEA. The CDR3 coding sequence is TGTGCCAGCAGCTCCGGAAGTCTGCGGGGGGGCGGAGAGACCCAGTACTTC. Its protein product is CASSSGSLRGGGETQYF.

V usage is TRBV4-1 and J usage is TRBJ1-4; D is undetermined. Looked up from germline, CDR1 is MGHRA and CDR2 is YSYEKL. The CDR3 is made up of 17 amino acids. V was trimmed by 1 base and J by 4 bases, leaving 16 bases between them. CDR3: CASSQVGGSRFNEKLFF. CDR3 DNA sequence: TGCGCCAGCAGCCAAGTTGGTGGAAGCCGTTTTAATGAAAAACTGTTTTTT.

The chain links TRBV18 to TRBJ1-3; 8 nucleotides line up with TRBD1. The junction had 5 bases not matched to a gene; V was cut back by 4 bases and J by 0 bases. The CDR3 is made up of 16 amino acids. Germline CDR1 reads KGHSH; CDR2 reads LQKENI. CDR3 region: CASSLGQGGSGNTIYF. The CDR3 region has the DNA TGTGCCAGCTCACTTGGACAGGGTGGCTCTGGAAACACCATATATTTT.

This chain links TRBV7-9 with TRBJ2-1; 9 nucleotides agree with TRBD2. The CDR3 runs 14 residues. The V gene's germline CDR1 is SEHNR and CDR2 FQNEAQ (reference sequence). J was trimmed by 5 bases and V by 6 bases; bases with no gene match: 5. The CDR3 DNA reads TGTGCCAGCAGGGCTAGCGGGACAGACAATGAGCAGTTCTTC. It is translated as CASRASGTDNEQFF. The complete variable domain, with remaining parts taken from reference TRBV7-9 and TRBJ2-1, reads DTGVSQNPRHKITKRGQNVTFRCDPISEHNRLYWYRQTLGQGPEFLTYFQNEAQLEKSRLLSDRFSAERPKGSFSTLEIQRTEQGDSAMYLCASRASGTDNEQFFGPGTRLTVL.

The chain links TRBV7-6 to TRBJ2-7, with TRBD1 matching over 7 bases. Trimming at V came to 3 bases and at J to 0 bases, leaving 5 bases not matched to a gene. Germline assignment: CDR1 SGHVS and CDR2 FNYEAQ. The CDR3 length is 15 residues. The CDR3 region is CASSFEGGDSYEQYF. For the CDR3, the DNA is TGTGCCAGCAGCTTTGAAGGGGGCGACTCCTACGAGCAGTACTTC.

This chain connects TRBV19 to TRBJ2-5; D gene unclear. V lost 4 bases and J 3 bases, leaving 12 bases between the germline ends. The CDR3 covers 14 residues. CDR1 and CDR2 from the germline V gene are LNHDA and SQIVND (reference sequence). CDR3 loop: CASSTGPRKETQYF. The CDR3 nucleotides read TGTGCCAGTAGTACCGGACCGAGGAAAGAGACCCAGTACTTC.

V gene TRBV10-1 combines with J gene TRBJ2-7; TRBD1 aligns across 7 bases. V dropped 6 bases and J dropped 6; count of bases not matched to a gene: 2. The germline CDR1 and CDR2 sequences are WNHNN and SYGVQD (reference sequence). This CDR3 is 11 amino acids long. In DNA, the CDR3 is TGCGCCAGCAGACAGGGGAGCGAGCAGTACTTC. This encodes CASRQGSEQYF.

The chain carries TRBV27 and TRBJ2-7; possibly TRBD2 for D (5 bases). The V and J ends lost 9 bases and 7 bases respectively, with 19 bases between them. Looked up from germline, CDR1 is MNHEY and CDR2 is SMNVEV (reference sequence). The CDR3 contains 13 residues. The CDR3 spells CASSRVLTGEQYF. The CDR3 nucleotides read TGTGCCAGTTCCCGGGTCCTAACGGGGGAGCAGTACTTC.

With regard to this clone: Different DNA sequences within this sample yield the same CDR3. V is TRBV27 and J is TRBJ1-2; D is ambiguous. Germline V gives CDR1 MNHEY, CDR2 SMNVEV (reference sequence). This CDR3 is 13 amino acids long. V was cut by 3 bases and J by 2 bases, with 7 bases left in between. The chain's CDR3 is CASSFEGNYGYTF. CDR3 DNA: TGTGCCAGCAGTTTCGAGGGCAACTATGGCTACACCTTC.

The rearrangement uses TRBV5-6 and TRBJ1-2; TRBD1 matches at 9 bases. Germline CDR1 is SGHDT and CDR2 is YYEEEE. This CDR3 region has 12 residues. V gave up 5 bases and J gave up 7 bases; unmatched junction bases: 3. CDR3 protein: CASRMTGGGYTF. The CDR3 DNA is TGTGCCAGCAGGATGACAGGGGGTGGCTACACCTTC.

Here the CDR3 reads CASSPREGSYNEQFF. CDR3 DNA: TGTGCCAGCAGTCCGAGAGAGGGGTCCTACAATGAGCAGTTCTTC. This chain joins TRBV27 and TRBJ2-1; either TRBD1 or TRBD2 may supply D (5 bases each). The CDR3 contains 15 residues. The germline CDR1 and CDR2 sequences are MNHEY and SMNVEV (reference sequence). Trimming took 5 bases from V and 1 from J, leaving 12 bases between them.

CDR3 residues: CASGLSSYNEQFF. The CDR3 coding sequence is TGTGCTAGTGGTTTGAGTTCCTACAATGAGCAGTTCTTC. This chain links TRBV12-5 with TRBJ2-1; D unclear. The germline V and J ends were trimmed by 2 bases and 1 base, with 3 bases remaining between them. The CDR3 sequence is 13 residues long. Germline V gives CDR1 LGHNT, CDR2 FRNRAP.

The chain combines TRBV5-4 with TRBJ2-3; D possibly matches TRBD1 or TRBD2 (5 bases each). The CDR3 length is 16 residues. Germline V CDR1 and CDR2: SGHNT, YYREEE (reference sequence). Trimming left V 1 base short and J 6 bases short, with 18 bases between. In DNA, the CDR3 is TGTGCCAGCAGCTTGCAACGGGGCGGTCTCGGGGATACGCAGTATTTT. Its protein product is CASSLQRGGLGDTQYF. The variable domain in full, completed from reference TRBV5-4 and TRBJ2-3, reads ETGVTQSPTHLIKTRGQQVTLRCSSQSGHNTVSWYQQALGQGPQFIFQYYREEENGRGNFPPRFSGLQFPNYSSELNVNALELDDSALYLCASSLQRGGLGDTQYFGPGTRLTVL.

This clone was detected a few times. V usage is TRBV20-1 and J usage is TRBJ2-7; TRBD1 matches 9 bases. Trimming cost V 6 bases and J 6 bases; bases outside gene matches: 3. Germline CDR1 is DFQATT and CDR2 is SNEGSKA (reference sequence). The CDR3 has 11 residues. The CDR3: CSARTGAEQYF. Written as DNA, the CDR3 is TGCAGTGCGAGGACAGGGGCCGAGCAGTACTTC.

The chain links TRBV7-2 to TRBJ2-1, with TRBD1 matching 8 bases. The CDR3 extends over 16 amino acids. After removal of 1 base from V and 13 bases from J, the junction contained 15 bases not matched to a gene. Germline values: CDR1 SGHTA, CDR2 FQGNSA. The CDR3 loop reads CASSLEGRARGRDQFF. CDR3 nucleotides: TGTGCCAGCAGCTTAGAAGGAAGGGCCAGGGGGCGCGATCAGTTCTTC. Full variable domain (missing parts from reference TRBV7-2 and TRBJ2-1): GAGVSQSPSNKVTEKGKDVELRCDPISGHTALYWYRQSLGQGLEFLIYFQGNSAPDKSGLPSDRFSAERTGGSVSTLTIQRTQQEDSAVYLCASSLEGRARGRDQFFGPGTRLTVL.

The genes are TRBV9 and TRBJ1-1, with D tentatively TRBD1 (5 bases). The CDR3 runs to 13 residues. CDR1 and CDR2 (germline): SGDLS, YYNGEE. V shed 1 base and J shed 5 bases, with 9 bases lying between them. CDR3 bases: TGTGCCAGCAGCGTACAGGGAGGAACTGAAGCTTTCTTT. It yields the protein CASSVQGGTEAFF.